The 13 T cell receptor beta chains reported below all come from one sample, sequenced in a study of low-dose radiotherapy and immunotherapy resistance in tumors. Regarding time point: before trial treatment. Alpha- and beta-chain coverage of first-strand cDNA came from TRAV- and TRBV-specific primers. The authors amplified TCRs for approximately 18 PCR cycles with a constant-region primer and a V-primer adapter. TCRdb passed the reads through MiXCR, listing each CDR3 protein once. The table lists 60,000 to 75,000 distinct CDR3 sequences, 26% of them singletons, with about 6.6% in the top ten. The sample in question was PBMCs, obtained before treatment. The receptor set was obtained from a male donor with rectosigmoid adenocarcinoma.

Note on this clonotype: With a far larger clone one base away, a read error is the likely cause. This chain connects TRBV6-2 or TRBV6-3 to TRBJ2-1; TRBD1 or TRBD2 may be the D gene (5 bases each). The CDR3 is made up of 13 amino acids. Germline CDR1 and CDR2: MNHEY and SVGEGT. Between the trimmed V and J ends, which lost 2 bases and 13 bases, there was a span of 15 bases. The CDR3 nucleotides read TGTGCCAGCAGTTACGAAAAGGTTGGGACCCAGTTCTTC. Encoded protein: CASSYEKVGTQFF.

The sample holds many counts of this clonotype. The genes are TRBV28 and TRBJ2-7; D gene uncertain. CDR1 and CDR2 from the germline V gene are MDHEN and SYDVKM. The CDR3 is made up of 12 amino acids. With 3 bases removed from V and 2 bases from J, the gap between germline ends came to 5 bases. The CDR3 here is CASSFLPYEQYF. The CDR3 DNA is TGTGCCAGCAGTTTCCTACCCTACGAGCAGTACTTC.

Remarks on this clonotype: A read error is the likely source, as a far larger clone sits one nucleotide away. The chain has TRBV5-3 and TRBJ2-7; TRBD1 is a possible D gene (5 bases). TRBV5-3 is flagged as an ORF with uncertain function. The CDR3 totals 14 residues. DNA of the CDR3: TGTGCCAGCAGCTTAGCATGGGGCAGGAATGAGCAGTACTTC. Amino acids: CASSLAWGRNEQYF.

This clonotype came up many times. The chain combines TRBV24-1 with TRBJ2-1, with 12 bases that match TRBD2. Germline loops: CDR1 KGHDR, CDR2 SFDVKD. V gave up 3 bases and J gave up 5 bases; unmatched junction bases: 4. This CDR3 is 16 amino acids long. The CDR3 here is CATSDLRLAGDNEQFF. CDR3 nucleotides: TGTGCCACCAGTGATCTACGACTAGCGGGAGACAATGAGCAGTTCTTC.

The chain combines TRBV7-9 with TRBJ1-4; the D gene is possibly TRBD1 (5 bases). CDR1 is SEHNR and CDR2 is FQNEAQ in the germline V gene (reference sequence). V lost 1 base and J lost 0, with 6 bases in between. CDR3 size: 15 residues. CDR3 sequence: CASSLVQATNEKLFF. For the CDR3, the DNA is TGTGCCAGCAGCTTAGTACAGGCAACTAATGAAAAACTGTTTTTT.

The sample holds many counts of this clonotype. This chain joins TRBV28 and TRBJ2-5; D may be TRBD1 (5 bases). This CDR3 spans 13 amino acids. V lost 6 bases to trimming and J lost 2 bases, with 10 bases between them. Per germline, CDR1 MDHEN and CDR2 SYDVKM. CDR3 sequence reads: CASSLGLQETQYF. CDR3 DNA sequence: TGTGCCAGCAGCTTGGGGCTTCAAGAGACCCAGTACTTC.

This clonotype was recorded many times. This chain uses TRBV7-2 with TRBJ2-5; D unresolved. The V gene lost 1 base and the J gene lost 4 bases, with 22 bases spanning the gap. The CDR3 length is 18 residues. Germline V gene sequence: CDR1 SGHTA, CDR2 FQGNSA. The CDR3 DNA follows: TGTGCCAGCAGCTTAGTGTTACTTATCGATCGCCCGTCAGAGACCCAGTACTTC. Translation: CASSLVLLIDRPSETQYF.

Points on this clonotype: A single base is all that separates this from a far larger clone, so a read error is likely. V and J are TRBV7-2 and TRBJ2-5, with a weak D call TRBD2 (6 bases). The CDR3 contains 15 residues. V lost 8 bases to trimming and J lost 5 bases, with 21 bases between them. Germline V gene data show CDR1 as SGHTA and CDR2 as FQGNSA. The CDR3 here is CASGPGGISRETQYF. The CDR3 DNA reads TGTGCCAGCGGCCCTGGGGGGATTAGCAGGGAGACCCAGTACTTC.

About this clonotype itself: With a far larger clone one base away, a read error is the likely cause. The CDR3 DNA sequence: TGTGCCAGCAGTGACTCGATACGGAATGAGCAGTACTTC. Protein sequence: CASSDSIRNEQYF. This chain links TRBV6-4 with TRBJ2-7, with D hard to call. The CDR3 has 13 residues. V was clipped by 0 bases and J by 7 bases, with 10 bases between them. Germline V gene sequence: CDR1 MRHNA, CDR2 SNTAGT.

Regarding this clonotype: A read error is likely here: a far larger clone is one base away. The V call is TRBV4-1, the J call TRBJ1-5; D unresolved. The CDR3 has 14 residues. The V gene's germline CDR1 is MGHRA and CDR2 YSYEKL. The CDR3 DNA reads TGCGCCAGCAGGCAAGACGGCGGCAATCAGCCCCAGCATTTT. This translates into CASRQDGGNQPQHF.

This clonotype was observed at least ten times. V gene TRBV4-3 combines with J gene TRBJ2-7; 7 bases line up with TRBD1. CDR1 LGHNA and CDR2 YSLEER come from the germline V gene. V trimming: 0 bases; J trimming: 0 bases; junction bases outside the gene matches: 5. This CDR3 is 16 amino acids long. Here the CDR3 reads CASSQDADRHSYEQYF. The CDR3 bases are TGCGCCAGCAGCCAAGACGCGGACAGGCACTCCTACGAGCAGTACTTC.

Note on this clonotype: The likely explanation is a read error, given a far larger clone one base away. The V gene is TRBV28, the J gene TRBJ2-7; 9 bases fit TRBD1. This CDR3 is 15 amino acids long. From germline, CDR1 is MDHEN and CDR2 SYDVKM. The V gene end was trimmed by 7 bases and the J gene end by 7 bases; junction bases not matched to a gene: 14. In nucleotides, the CDR3 is TGTGCCAGCACTCGAAGGGACAGGGTAAGGAATGAGCAGTACTTC. It codes for CASTRRDRVRNEQYF. Drawing the rest from reference TRBV28 and TRBJ2-7, the complete variable domain is DVKVTQSSRYLVKRTGEKVFLECVQDMDHENMFWYRQDPGLGLRLIYFSYDVKMKEKGDIPEGYSVSREKKERFSLILESASTNQTSMYLCASTRRDRVRNEQYFGPGTRLTVT.

This clonotype was observed many times. The V and J genes are TRBV7-2 and TRBJ2-1; D is uncertain. Germline V lookup: CDR1 SGHTA, CDR2 FQGNSA. V was clipped by 1 base and J by 2 bases, with 12 bases between them. CDR3 size: 16 residues. CDR3 sequence reads: CASSLGSRQAYNEQFF. The CDR3 DNA sequence: TGTGCCAGCAGCTTAGGTAGTCGGCAGGCCTACAATGAGCAGTTCTTC.